The present TCR beta chain was sequenced within a study of T cell responses to AZD1222 COVID-19 vaccine. Study-level points and caveats: It was only after the peak T cell response that any repertoires were sampled.

The data were produced by immunoSEQ multiplex PCR, yet TCRdb's version contains in-frame clones alone and is incomplete. The sample includes fewer than 150,000 clones, roughly 91% of them seen just once. Germline values: CDR1 LNHDA, CDR2 SQIVND (reference sequence). Trimming removed 4 bases at V and 4 bases at J, with 14 bases between. The CDR3 spans 15 residues. With respect to this clone: What it recognizes is unknown.

Material: peripheral blood, obtained on day 0 of AZD1222 vaccination. The TCR originated in an adult in good health. This chain links TRBV19 with TRBJ1-5; D is possibly TRBD1 (6 bases). The CDR3 here is CASSTFRQGNQPQHF. CDR3 DNA sequence: TGTGCCAGTAGTACTTTTCGTCAGGGGAATCAGCCCCAGCATTTT. The whole variable domain, filled in from reference TRBV19 and TRBJ1-5, reads DGGITQSPKYLFRKEGQNVTLSCEQNLNHDAMYWYRQDPGQGLRLIYYSQIVNDFQKGDIAEGYSVSREKKESFPLTVTSAQKNPTAFYLCASSTFRQGNQPQHFGDGTRLSIL.